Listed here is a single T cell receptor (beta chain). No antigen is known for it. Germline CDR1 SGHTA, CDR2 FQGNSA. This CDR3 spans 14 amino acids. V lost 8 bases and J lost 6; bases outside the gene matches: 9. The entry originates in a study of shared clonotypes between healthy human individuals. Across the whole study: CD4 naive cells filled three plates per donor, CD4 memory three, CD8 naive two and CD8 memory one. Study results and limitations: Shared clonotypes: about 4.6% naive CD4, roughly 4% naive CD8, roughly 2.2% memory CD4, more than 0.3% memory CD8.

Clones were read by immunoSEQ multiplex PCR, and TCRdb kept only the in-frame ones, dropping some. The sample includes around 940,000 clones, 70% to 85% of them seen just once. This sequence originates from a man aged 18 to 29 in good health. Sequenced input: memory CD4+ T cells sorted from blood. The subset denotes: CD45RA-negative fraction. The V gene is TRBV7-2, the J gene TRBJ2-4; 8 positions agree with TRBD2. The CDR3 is CASGDRRGGNIQYF. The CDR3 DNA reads TGTGCCAGCGGCGATCGACGGGGGGGAAACATTCAGTACTTC.